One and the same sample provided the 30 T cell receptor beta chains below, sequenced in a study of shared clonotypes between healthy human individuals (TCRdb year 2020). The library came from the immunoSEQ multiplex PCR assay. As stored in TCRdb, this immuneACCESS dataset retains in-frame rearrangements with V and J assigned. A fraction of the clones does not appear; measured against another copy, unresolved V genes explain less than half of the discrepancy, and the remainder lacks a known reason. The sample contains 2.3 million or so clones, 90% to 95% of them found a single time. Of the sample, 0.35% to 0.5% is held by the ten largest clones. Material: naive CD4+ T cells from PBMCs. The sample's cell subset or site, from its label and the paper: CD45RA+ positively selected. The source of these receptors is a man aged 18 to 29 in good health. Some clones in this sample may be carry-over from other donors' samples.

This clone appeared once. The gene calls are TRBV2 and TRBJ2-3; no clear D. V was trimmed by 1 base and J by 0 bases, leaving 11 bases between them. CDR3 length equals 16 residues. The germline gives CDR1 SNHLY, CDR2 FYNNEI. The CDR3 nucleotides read TGTGCCAGCAGTGAAGGATGGGGTTATAGCACAGATACGCAGTATTTT. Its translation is CASSEGWGYSTDTQYF.

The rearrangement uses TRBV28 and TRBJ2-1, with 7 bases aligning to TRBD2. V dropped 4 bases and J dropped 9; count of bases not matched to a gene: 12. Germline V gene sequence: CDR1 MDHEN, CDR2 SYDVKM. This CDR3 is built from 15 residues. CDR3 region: CASSSWGGSYAEQFF. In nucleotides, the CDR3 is TGTGCCAGCAGTTCCTGGGGAGGGAGTTACGCTGAGCAGTTCTTC.

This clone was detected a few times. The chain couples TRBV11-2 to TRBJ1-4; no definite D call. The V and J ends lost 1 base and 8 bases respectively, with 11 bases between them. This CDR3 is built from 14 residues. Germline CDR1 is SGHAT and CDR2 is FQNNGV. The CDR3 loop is CASSLVGGGEKLFF. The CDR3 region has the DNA TGTGCCAGCAGCTTAGTAGGCGGCGGGGAAAAACTGTTTTTT.

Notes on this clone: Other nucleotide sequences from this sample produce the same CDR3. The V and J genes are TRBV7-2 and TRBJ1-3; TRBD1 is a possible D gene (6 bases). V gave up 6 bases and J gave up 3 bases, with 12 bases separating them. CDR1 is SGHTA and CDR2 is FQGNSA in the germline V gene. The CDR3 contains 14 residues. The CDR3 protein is CASSPAGVGNTIYF. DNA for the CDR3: TGTGCCAGCAGTCCCGCAGGGGTTGGAAACACCATATATTTT.

The CDR3 DNA is TGTGCCAGCAGCTTGATGGGGGAAGGTGAGCAGTTCTTC. This translates into CASSLMGEGEQFF. The chain recombines TRBV7-9 with TRBJ2-1; D tentatively reads TRBD1 or TRBD2 (5 bases each). Trimming shortened V by 3 bases and J by 9 bases, and 12 bases separated the two germline ends. The V gene's germline CDR1 is SEHNR and CDR2 FQNEAQ (reference sequence). The CDR3 is 13 residues long.

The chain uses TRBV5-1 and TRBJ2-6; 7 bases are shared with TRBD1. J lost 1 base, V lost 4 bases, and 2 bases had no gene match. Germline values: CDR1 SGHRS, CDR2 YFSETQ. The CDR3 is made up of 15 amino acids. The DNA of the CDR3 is TGCGCCAGCAGCGAGACAGGGTCTGGGGCCAACGTCCTGACTTTC. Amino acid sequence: CASSETGSGANVLTF. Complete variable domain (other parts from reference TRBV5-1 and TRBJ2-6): KAGVTQTPRYLIKTRGQQVTLSCSPISGHRSVSWYQQTPGQGLQFLFEYFSETQRNKGNFPGRFSGRQFSNSRSEMNVSTLELGDSALYLCASSETGSGANVLTFGAGSRLTVL.

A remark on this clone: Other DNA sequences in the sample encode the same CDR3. CDR3 nucleotide sequence: TGTGCCAGCAGGAGAGGACTTCTTAATGAGCAGTTCTTC. Protein sequence: CASRRGLLNEQFF. The chain combines TRBV6-5 with TRBJ2-1; weak D call: TRBD2 (5 bases). V lost 6 bases and J lost 7, with 13 bases in between. The CDR3 has 13 residues. From germline, CDR1 is MNHEY and CDR2 SVGAGI.

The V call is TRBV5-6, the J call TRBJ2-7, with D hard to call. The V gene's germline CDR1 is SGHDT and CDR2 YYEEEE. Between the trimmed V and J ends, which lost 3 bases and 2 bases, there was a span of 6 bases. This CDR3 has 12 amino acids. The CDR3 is CASSSLPYEQYF. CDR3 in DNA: TGTGCCAGCAGCTCCCTCCCCTACGAGCAGTACTTC.

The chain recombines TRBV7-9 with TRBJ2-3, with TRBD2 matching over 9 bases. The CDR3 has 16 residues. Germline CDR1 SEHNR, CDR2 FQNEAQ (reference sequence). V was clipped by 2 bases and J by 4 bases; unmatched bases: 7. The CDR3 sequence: CASSLYYGTSPDTQYF. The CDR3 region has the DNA TGTGCCAGCAGCTTATATTACGGGACTAGCCCAGATACGCAGTATTTT.

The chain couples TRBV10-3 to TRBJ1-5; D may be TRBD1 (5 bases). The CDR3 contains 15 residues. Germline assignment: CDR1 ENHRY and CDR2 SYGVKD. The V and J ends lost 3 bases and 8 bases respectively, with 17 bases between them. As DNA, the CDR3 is TGTGCCATCAGTGATGGGTCTAGGGGCACGGAGCCCCAGCATTTT. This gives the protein CAISDGSRGTEPQHF.

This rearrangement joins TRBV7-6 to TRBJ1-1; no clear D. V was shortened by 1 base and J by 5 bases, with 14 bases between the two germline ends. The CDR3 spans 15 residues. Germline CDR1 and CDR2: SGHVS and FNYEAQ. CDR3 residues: CASSLESTRGTEAFF. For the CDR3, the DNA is TGTGCCAGCAGCTTAGAAAGCACCCGGGGAACTGAAGCTTTCTTT.

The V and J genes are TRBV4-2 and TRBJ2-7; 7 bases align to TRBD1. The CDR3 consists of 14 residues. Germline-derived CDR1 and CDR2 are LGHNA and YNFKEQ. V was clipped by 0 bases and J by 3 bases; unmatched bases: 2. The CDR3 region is CASSQERTGYEQYF. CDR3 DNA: TGTGCCAGCAGCCAAGAGCGGACAGGCTACGAGCAGTACTTC.

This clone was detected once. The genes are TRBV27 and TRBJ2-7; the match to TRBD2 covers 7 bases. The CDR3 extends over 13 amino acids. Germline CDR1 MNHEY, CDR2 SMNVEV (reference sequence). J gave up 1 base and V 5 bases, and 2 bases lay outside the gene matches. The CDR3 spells CASSPRGSYEQYF. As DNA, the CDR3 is TGTGCCAGCAGTCCGCGGGGGTCCTACGAGCAGTACTTC.

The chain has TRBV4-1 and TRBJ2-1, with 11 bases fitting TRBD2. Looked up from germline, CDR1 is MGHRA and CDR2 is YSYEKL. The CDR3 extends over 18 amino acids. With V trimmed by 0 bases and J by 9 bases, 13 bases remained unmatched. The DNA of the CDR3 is TGCGCCAGCAGCCAAGACCCACCAGGGACTAGCGGCATTATTGAGCAGTTCTTC. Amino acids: CASSQDPPGTSGIIEQFF.

This CDR3 reads CASSLTSASDYEQYF. DNA of the CDR3: TGTGCCAGCAGTTTAACGTCCGCCTCAGACTACGAGCAGTACTTC. The chain employs TRBV27 and TRBJ2-7; D gene unclear. Trimming took off 2 bases at V and 3 bases at J, with 14 bases between the two ends. The CDR3 is made up of 15 amino acids. Germline V lookup: CDR1 MNHEY, CDR2 SMNVEV (reference sequence).

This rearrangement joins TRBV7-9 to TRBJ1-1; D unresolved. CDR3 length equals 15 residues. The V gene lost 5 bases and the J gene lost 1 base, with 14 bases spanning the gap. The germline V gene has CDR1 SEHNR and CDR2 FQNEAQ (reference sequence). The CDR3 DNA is TGTGCCAGCAGCCCCACTCGACATCCGAACACTGAAGCTTTCTTT. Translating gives CASSPTRHPNTEAFF.

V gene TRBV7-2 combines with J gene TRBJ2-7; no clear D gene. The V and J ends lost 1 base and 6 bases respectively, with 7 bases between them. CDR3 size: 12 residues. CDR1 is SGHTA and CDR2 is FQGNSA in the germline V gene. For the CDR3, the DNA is TGTGCCAGCAGCTTAGACAGTCGCGAGCAGTACTTC. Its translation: CASSLDSREQYF.

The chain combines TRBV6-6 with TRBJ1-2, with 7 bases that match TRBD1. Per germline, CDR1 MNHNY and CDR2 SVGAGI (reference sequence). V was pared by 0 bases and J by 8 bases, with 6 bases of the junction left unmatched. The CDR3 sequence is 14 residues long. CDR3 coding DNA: TGTGCCAGCAGTTACTCTCAACAGGGGCCCGGCTACACCTTC. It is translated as CASSYSQQGPGYTF.

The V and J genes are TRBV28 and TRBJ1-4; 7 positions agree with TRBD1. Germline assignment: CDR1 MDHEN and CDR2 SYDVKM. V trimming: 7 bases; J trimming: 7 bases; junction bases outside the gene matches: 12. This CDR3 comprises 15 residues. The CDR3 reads CASTANRGGSEKLFF. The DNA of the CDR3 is TGTGCCAGCACGGCAAACAGGGGCGGGAGTGAAAAACTGTTTTTT.

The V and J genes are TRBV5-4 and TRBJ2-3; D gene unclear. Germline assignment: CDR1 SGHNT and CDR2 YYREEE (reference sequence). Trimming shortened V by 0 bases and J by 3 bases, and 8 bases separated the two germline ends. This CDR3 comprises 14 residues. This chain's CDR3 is CASSLGAITDTQYF. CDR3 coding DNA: TGTGCCAGCAGCTTGGGAGCTATAACAGATACGCAGTATTTT.

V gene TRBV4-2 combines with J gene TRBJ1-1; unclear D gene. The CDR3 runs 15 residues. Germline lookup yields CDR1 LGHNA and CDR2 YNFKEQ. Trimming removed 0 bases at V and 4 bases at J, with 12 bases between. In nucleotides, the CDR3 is TGTGCCAGCAGCCAAGATACCCACCGGGGCACTGAAGCTTTCTTT. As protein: CASSQDTHRGTEAFF.

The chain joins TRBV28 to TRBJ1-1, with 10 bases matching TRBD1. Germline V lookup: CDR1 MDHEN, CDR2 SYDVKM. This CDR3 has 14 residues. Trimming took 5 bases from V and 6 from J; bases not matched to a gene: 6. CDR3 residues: CASSRQGARAEAFF. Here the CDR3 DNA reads TGTGCCAGCAGTCGACAGGGGGCAAGGGCTGAAGCTTTCTTT.

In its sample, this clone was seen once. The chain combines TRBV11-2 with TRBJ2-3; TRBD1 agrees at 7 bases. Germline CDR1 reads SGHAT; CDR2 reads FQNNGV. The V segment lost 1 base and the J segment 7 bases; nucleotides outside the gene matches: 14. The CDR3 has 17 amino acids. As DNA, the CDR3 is TGTGCCAGCAGCTTAGGTTTTGGGACAGCGTCCCCTAATACGCAGTATTTT. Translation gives CASSLGFGTASPNTQYF.

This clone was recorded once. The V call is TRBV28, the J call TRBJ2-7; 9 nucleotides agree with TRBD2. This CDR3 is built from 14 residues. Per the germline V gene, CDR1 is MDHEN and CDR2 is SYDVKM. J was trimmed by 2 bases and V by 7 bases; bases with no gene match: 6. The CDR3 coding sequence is TGTGCCAGCAAGGAGGGGACTAGCACCTACGAGCAGTACTTC. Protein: CASKEGTSTYEQYF.

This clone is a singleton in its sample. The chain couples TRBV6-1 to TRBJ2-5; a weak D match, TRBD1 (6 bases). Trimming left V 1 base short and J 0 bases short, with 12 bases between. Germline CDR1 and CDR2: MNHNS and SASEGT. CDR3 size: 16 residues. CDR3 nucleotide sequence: TGTGCCAGCAGTGAAGGGCAGGGGTCATACCAAGAGACCCAGTACTTC. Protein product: CASSEGQGSYQETQYF.

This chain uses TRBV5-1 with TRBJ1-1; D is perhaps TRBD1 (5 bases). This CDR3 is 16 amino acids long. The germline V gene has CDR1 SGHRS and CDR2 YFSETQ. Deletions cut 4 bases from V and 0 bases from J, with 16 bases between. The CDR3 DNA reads TGCGCCAGCAGCCCGCCCTTGGGGGTACTGAACACTGAAGCTTTCTTT. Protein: CASSPPLGVLNTEAFF.

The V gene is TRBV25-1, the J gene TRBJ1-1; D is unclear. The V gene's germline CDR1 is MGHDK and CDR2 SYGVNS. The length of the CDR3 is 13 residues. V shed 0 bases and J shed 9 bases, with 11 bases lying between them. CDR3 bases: TGTGCCAGCAGTGAATATTCTACTGGGAAAGCTTTCTTT. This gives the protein CASSEYSTGKAFF.

Written as DNA, the CDR3 is TGTGCCAGCAGCTCCACGGGGGGCACCGGGGAGCTGTTTTTT. Translating gives CASSSTGGTGELFF. The chain combines TRBV7-9 with TRBJ2-2; 7 nucleotides match TRBD2. The V segment lost 4 bases and the J segment 4 bases; nucleotides outside the gene matches: 3. Germline CDR1 is SEHNR and CDR2 is FQNEAQ (reference sequence). This CDR3 region has 14 residues. The variable domain in full, with the rest retrieved from reference TRBV7-9 and TRBJ2-2, is DTGVSQNPRHKITKRGQNVTFRCDPISEHNRLYWYRQTLGQGPEFLTYFQNEAQLEKSRLLSDRFSAERPKGSFSTLEIQRTEQGDSAMYLCASSSTGGTGELFFGEGSRLTVL.

The CDR3: CASRTGKLNSPLHF. The CDR3 nucleotides are TGTGCCAGCAGAACAGGGAAGCTAAATTCACCCCTCCACTTT. The chain links TRBV28 to TRBJ1-6; the D gene is possibly TRBD1 (6 bases). V was cut by 6 bases and J by 7 bases, with 13 bases left in between. The CDR3 contains 14 residues. CDR1 is MDHEN and CDR2 is SYDVKM in the germline V gene.

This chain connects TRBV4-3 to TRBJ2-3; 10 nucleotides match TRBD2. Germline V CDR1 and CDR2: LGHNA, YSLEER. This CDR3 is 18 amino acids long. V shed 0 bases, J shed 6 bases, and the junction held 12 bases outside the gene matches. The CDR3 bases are TGCGCCAGCAGCCAAGATTTAGATAGCGGGAGGACTGGGGATACGCAGTATTTT. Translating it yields CASSQDLDSGRTGDTQYF.